This TCR beta chain derives from a study of cytomegalovirus exposure and HLA in healthy donors. This clone has more than one count but fewer than ten. Its antigen is unknown. Researchers ran the PCR with 60 Vbeta and 13 Jbeta primers. Produced via immunoSEQ multiplex PCR; TCRdb's table is partial and in-frame only. This sample has about 140,000 clones; 82% occur once, and the top ten carry under 2%. V lost 6 bases and J lost 2, with 14 bases in between. Germline V lookup: CDR1 SNHLY, CDR2 FYNNEI. This CDR3 has 14 residues. Study-wide results and limits: Some V segments (TRBV6-2 and TRBV6-3 among them) were excluded as indistinguishable.

Sequenced material: PBMCs. The sequence was collected from a woman in her 40s in good health and CMV-seronegative. The chain has TRBV2 and TRBJ2-7, with D perhaps matching TRBD1 (5 bases). CDR3 sequence reads: CASRIRDRAYEQYF. In DNA form, the CDR3 reads TGTGCCAGCAGGATTAGAGACAGAGCCTACGAGCAGTACTTC.